This TCR beta chain was recorded in a study of blood T cell repertoires in COVID-19. Method: immunoSEQ multiplex PCR; TCRdb's copy keeps in-frame clones and lacks some. The sample includes fewer than 250,000 clones, about 87% of them seen just once. With 5 bases removed from V and 3 bases from J, the gap between germline ends came to 11 bases. The CDR3 loop spans 14 amino acids. Per germline, CDR1 SEHNR and CDR2 FQNEAQ (reference sequence). Cohorts were assigned according to the clinical history that participants reported. The rearrangement joins TRBV7-9 to TRBJ1-5; possible D gene TRBD1, 6 bases. This TCR was sampled from a woman in her twenties or thirties with acute COVID-19. The specimen was PBMCs or T cells enriched from blood (not recorded which). The CDR3: CASSHTGINQPQHF. The CDR3 DNA reads TGTGCCAGCAGCCATACAGGGATCAATCAGCCCCAGCATTTT. The full variable domain, with the rest looked up from reference TRBV7-9 and TRBJ1-5, is DTGVSQNPRHKITKRGQNVTFRCDPISEHNRLYWYRQTLGQGPEFLTYFQNEAQLEKSRLLSDRFSAERPKGSFSTLEIQRTEQGDSAMYLCASSHTGINQPQHFGDGTRLSIL.